This T cell receptor beta chain was recovered during a study of T cell changes during pregnancy in multiple sclerosis. The repertoire was sequenced with immunoSEQ multiplex PCR; TCRdb's copy has only in-frame clones and lacks some. The data show 20,000 to 25,000 clones, 85% to 95% seen once. This CDR3 has 13 residues. Trimming took 2 bases from V and 6 from J, leaving 9 bases between them. The germline gives CDR1 LGHNA, CDR2 YSLEER. Here the sequenced sample was CD8+ T cells from peripheral blood mononuclear cells, taken in the third trimester of pregnancy. The receptor was derived from a female donor with multiple sclerosis, enrolled in a pregnancy study. This chain uses TRBV4-3 with TRBJ2-3, with D unclear. CDR3 amino acids: CASSQTAVDTQYF. The DNA of the CDR3 is TGCGCCAGCAGCCAAACTGCTGTGGATACGCAGTATTTT.